This TCR beta chain was captured by sequencing in a study of identical twins. In this sample, this clonotype turned up many times. Its target is not known. TCRdb recomputed calls from the 5' RACE reads with MiXCR, one row per CDR3 protein. The sample contains 350,000 to 400,000 distinct CDR3 sequences, 9% to 10% of which appear only once. The CDR3 length is 12 residues. The germline V gene has CDR1 SGHRS and CDR2 YFSETQ. Trimming removed 0 bases at V and 0 bases at J, with 0 bases between. Study-level findings and limits: A partial confounding effect on zero-insertion analyses could come from invariant MAIT and iNKT cells.

The chain is built from TRBV5-1 and TRBJ2-5, with D hard to call. This receptor was taken from a woman between 50 and 59 years old in good health. Input material: naive T cells sorted from blood. The chain's CDR3 is CASSLDQETQYF. CDR3 in DNA: TGCGCCAGCAGCTTGGACCAAGAGACCCAGTACTTC.